This T cell receptor (beta chain) was retrieved from a study of regulatory T cells in long-lasting Graves disease. Study details: Newly diagnosed Graves' patients had taken antithyroid drugs under 3 months.

Specified time point: newly diagnosed GD, antithyroid drugs for less than 3 months. Extracted RNA from PBMCs served as the source of the TCR library. V was clipped by 8 bases and J by 8 bases, with 16 bases between them. The CDR3 runs 13 residues. This clonotype was observed at least ten times. Its specificity is unknown. Notes on the study in general: Persistent-disease Graves' patients showed less TCR diversity than new cases. Accuracy could have been hurt by small sample size.

Combining iRepertoire HTBI primers with Arm-PCR of CDR3 regions, the authors built TCR beta libraries. Via MiXCR, TCRdb re-called the multiplex PCR reads, giving one row per CDR3 protein. The table has under 500,000 distinct CDR3 sequences, around 15% seen once. These data were likewise used in another study, on T cells in Graves' hyperthyroidism and ophthalmopathy.

This sequence originates from a woman in her twenties or thirties with Graves disease. The V and J genes are TRBV12-3 or TRBV12-4 and TRBJ2-1; no firm D call. The sequencing here drew on peripheral blood mononuclear cells (PBMCs), taken at new diagnosis, from a patient treated with antithyroid drugs. The CDR3 DNA follows: TGTGCCAGCCTAATCCCCCCGTCGGATGAGCAGTTCTTC. Protein sequence: CASLIPPSDEQFF.